These T cell receptor beta chains were read from a single sample in a study of shared clonotypes between healthy human individuals. Assay: immunoSEQ multiplex PCR; the TCRdb copy retains only in-frame clones and omits some. Seen here are about 490,000 clones, 81% observed once, and the top ten hold approximately 11%. Sequenced sample: PBMCs. The receptors were sampled from a woman in her thirties or forties in good health. Some clones in this sample may be carry-over from other donors' samples. The CDR3 runs from the conserved cysteine through the conserved F or W. D genes are given only for firm matches. Clone size, where shown, is once, few, many, or a class for clones that have expanded.

v_gene	abundance	d_gene	j_gene	CDR3aa	CDR3nt
TRBV28	few	NA	TRBJ2-1	CASIQSGDYNEQFF	TGTGCCAGCATTCAAAGTGGGGACTACAATGAGCAGTTCTTC
TRBV6-6	NA	TRBD2	TRBJ2-7	CASFNGEGAYEQYF	TGTGCCAGCTTCAACGGGGAGGGCGCCTACGAGCAGTACTTC
TRBV5-6	NA	TRBD1	TRBJ1-2	CASSLQGTNYGYTF	TGTGCCAGCAGCTTACAGGGGACTAACTATGGCTACACCTTC
TRBV7-2	NA	NA	TRBJ2-7	CASSFAGSGNYEQYF	TGTGCCAGCAGCTTCGCGGGTAGCGGAAACTACGAGCAGTACTTC
TRBV28	few	NA	TRBJ1-5	CASIYGAGYNQPQHF	TGTGCCAGCATCTATGGGGCAGGGTACAATCAGCCCCAGCATTTT
TRBV7-8	NA	NA	TRBJ1-2	CASSPRSAESAGYTF	TGTGCCAGCAGCCCTCGCTCGGCCGAGTCAGCTGGCTACACCTTC
TRBV15	NA	NA	TRBJ1-1	CATSRDPENTEAFF	TGTGCCACCAGCAGAGATCCGGAGAACACTGAAGCTTTCTTT
TRBV5-8	NA	NA	TRBJ2-7	CASKQQGRNSYEQYF	TGTGCCAGCAAACAACAGGGACGGAACTCCTACGAGCAGTACTTC
TRBV6-1	NA	NA	TRBJ2-7	CASRKIGGYEQYF	TGTGCCAGCAGGAAGATAGGGGGCTACGAGCAGTACTTC
TRBV6-1	NA	TRBD1	TRBJ1-5	CASSPTGVQPQHF	TGTGCCAGCAGCCCGACAGGGGTCCAACCCCAGCATTTT
TRBV19	NA	NA	TRBJ2-1	CASSTFYNEQFF	TGTGCCAGTAGTACCTTTTACAATGAGCAGTTCTTC
TRBV25-1	NA	TRBD1	TRBJ1-1	CASSGTGGMITEAFF	TGTGCCAGCAGTGGCACAGGGGGCATGATCACTGAAGCTTTCTTT